This T cell receptor beta chain comes out of a study of T cell changes during pregnancy in multiple sclerosis. Some clones are missing from TCRdb's copy, which holds only in-frame ones; the method was immunoSEQ multiplex PCR. The table lists about 28,000 clones, around 90% of them singletons, with 4.8% in the top ten. This CDR3 region has 14 residues. V was clipped by 3 bases and J by 5 bases; unmatched bases: 6. Germline V CDR1 and CDR2: SEHNR, FQNEAQ (reference sequence). The receptor was isolated from a female donor in good health, enrolled as a control in a pregnancy study. The sample in question was peripheral blood, obtained in the first trimester of pregnancy. V and J are TRBV7-9 and TRBJ2-7, with 8 bases identical to TRBD1. CDR3 protein: CASSFRQGTNEQYF. CDR3 bases: TGTGCCAGCAGCTTTCGACAGGGGACCAACGAGCAGTACTTC.